The following is a T cell receptor beta chain sequence with its context. These data come from a study of blood T cells in healthy people across ages. The CDR3 spans 15 residues. Germline CDR1 SEHNR, CDR2 FQNEAQ (reference sequence). The ends were cut back, 2 bases at V and 3 bases at J, with 12 bases in the middle. A second 7 to 11 cycle PCR used barcoded and J-beta primers. No fewer than 2.5 million CDR3-containing paired-end reads came from each sample. MiXCR, run by TCRdb on the 5' RACE reads, gives a single entry per CDR3 protein. Of roughly 2 million distinct CDR3 sequences listed, about 50% are singletons.

The sample taken for sequencing was blood. This receptor was identified in a woman in her thirties or forties in good health. This chain uses TRBV7-9 with TRBJ2-3, with a tentative D call TRBD1 (7 bases). This CDR3 reads CASSLYQGGTDTQYF. The CDR3 DNA reads TGTGCCAGCAGCTTATATCAGGGGGGAACAGATACGCAGTATTTT. Complete variable domain (other parts from reference TRBV7-9 and TRBJ2-3): DTGVSQNPRHKITKRGQNVTFRCDPISEHNRLYWYRQTLGQGPEFLTYFQNEAQLEKSRLLSDRFSAERPKGSFSTLEIQRTEQGDSAMYLCASSLYQGGTDTQYFGPGTRLTVL.